Here is one T cell receptor beta chain with its context. Healthy bone marrow donors supplied every sample. This sample is part of a study of cytomegalovirus exposure and HLA in healthy donors. PCR employed 60 Vbeta and 13 Jbeta primers. Clones were sequenced by immunoSEQ multiplex PCR, and TCRdb holds only the in-frame ones, with some missing. The data show tens of thousands of clones, more than 70% seen once. The CDR3 runs 14 residues. V lost 0 bases and J lost 7, with 13 bases in between. In germline, CDR1 is SGHDN, CDR2 FVKESK. J is TRBJ2-7 and V is TRBV14; weak D call: TRBD1 (6 bases). This TCR was recovered from a woman under 30 in good health and CMV-seronegative. Sequencing input: PBMCs. CDR3 sequence: CASSQDIQGNEQYF. The CDR3, as DNA: TGTGCCAGCAGCCAAGATATACAGGGTAATGAGCAGTACTTC.